These T cell receptor beta chains were read from a single sample in a study of T cells after posttransplantation cyclophosphamide. Clones were sequenced by immunoSEQ multiplex PCR, and TCRdb holds only the in-frame ones, with some missing. The sample lists approximately 3,100 clones; over 95% were seen once. Sequencing was carried out using naive CD8+ T cells sorted from PBMCs. Every receptor here comes from a woman between 45 and 65 years old in good health and a related stem cell transplant donor. CDR3s include the opening cysteine and the closing phenylalanine or tryptophan. D genes are given only for firm matches. Expanded clones are given a class, and other clones once, few, many or no size at all.

V,D,size,length,J,CDR3,DNA
TRBV28,TRBD2,-,14,TRBJ2-3,CASGFLAGGDTQYF,TGTGCCAGCGGGTTTCTAGCGGGAGGCGATACGCAGTATTTT
TRBV7-9,TRBD2,-,14,TRBJ2-1,CASSSSREVDEQFF,TGTGCCAGCAGCTCATCGCGGGAGGTGGATGAGCAGTTCTTC
TRBV27,-,-,15,TRBJ1-4,CASSFFGGRNEKLFF,TGTGCCAGCAGTTTCTTCGGAGGCCGTAATGAAAAACTGTTTTTT
TRBV5-6,TRBD2,-,14,TRBJ2-7,CASSLMGLAYEQYF,TGTGCCAGCAGCTTGATGGGACTAGCCTACGAGCAGTACTTC
TRBV5-6,-,-,13,TRBJ2-7,CASSLDRRYEQYF,TGTGCCAGCAGCTTGGACCGCAGGTACGAGCAGTACTTC
TRBV27,-,once,13,TRBJ2-7,CASSPQTAYEQYF,TGTGCCAGCAGTCCCCAGACAGCCTACGAGCAGTACTTC
TRBV5-1,-,-,17,TRBJ1-2,CASSLFTRSVRNYGYTF,TGCGCCAGCAGCTTGTTTACCCGGTCGGTCCGAAACTATGGCTACACCTTC
TRBV9,-,-,12,TRBJ1-1,CASSRGGTEAFF,TGTGCCAGCAGCCGAGGGGGCACTGAAGCTTTCTTT
TRBV4-3,TRBD1,-,19,TRBJ2-7,CASSQGSGQVESSSYEQYF,TGCGCCAGCAGCCAAGGGTCGGGACAGGTAGAATCCAGCTCCTACGAGCAGTACTTC
TRBV2,TRBD1,-,16,TRBJ2-6,CATWDRGLSGANVLTF,TGTGCCACCTGGGACAGGGGGCTCTCTGGGGCCAACGTCCTGACTTTC
TRBV19,-,-,13,TRBJ2-6,CASTWPGANVLTF,TGTGCCAGTACCTGGCCCGGGGCCAACGTCCTGACTTTC
TRBV6-1,-,-,12,TRBJ1-1,CAANYGESEAFF,TGTGCCGCAAATTACGGGGAATCGGAAGCTTTCTTT
TRBV9,-,-,16,TRBJ2-1,CASSPRVSFAYNEQFF,TGTGCCAGCAGCCCACGAGTTTCGTTCGCCTACAATGAGCAGTTCTTC
TRBV5-4,TRBD2,-,16,TRBJ2-7,CAGSKPTSGRPYEQYF,TGTGCCGGCAGCAAACCGACTAGCGGGAGGCCCTACGAGCAGTACTTC
TRBV27,-,-,10,TRBJ2-7,CASSFPEQYF,TGTGCCAGCAGTTTTCCGGAGCAGTACTTC
TRBV4-2,TRBD2,-,16,TRBJ2-7,CASSRDSGIGTYEQYF,TGTGCCAGCAGCCGAGATAGCGGGATAGGAACCTACGAGCAGTACTTC
TRBV7-2,TRBD2,-,14,TRBJ2-1,CASSLRTSENEQFF,TGTGCCAGCAGCTTACGGACTAGCGAGAATGAGCAGTTCTTC
TRBV7-3,-,-,13,TRBJ2-1,CASRNSGNNEQFF,TGTGCCAGCAGGAATAGCGGAAACAATGAGCAGTTCTTC
TRBV18,TRBD1,-,15,TRBJ2-1,CASSPAQGLLYEQFF,TGTGCCAGCTCACCCGCACAGGGGCTTCTCTATGAGCAGTTCTTC
TRBV29-1,TRBD2,-,13,TRBJ2-7,CSVASGSSYEQYF,TGCAGCGTTGCTAGCGGTAGCTCCTACGAGCAGTACTTC
TRBV6-5,-,-,13,TRBJ2-7,CASSYGQSYEQYF,TGTGCCAGCAGTTACGGGCAGTCCTACGAGCAGTACTTC
TRBV6-5,-,-,13,TRBJ2-3,CASRDISTDTQYF,TGTGCCAGCCGGGACATTAGCACAGATACGCAGTATTTT
TRBV5-4,-,-,15,TRBJ1-5,CASSFETGLDQPQHF,TGTGCCAGCAGCTTTGAAACAGGGCTGGATCAGCCCCAGCATTTT
TRBV27,-,-,14,TRBJ2-7,CASSSTVADYEQYF,TGTGCCAGCAGTTCTACAGTCGCCGACTACGAGCAGTACTTC
TRBV28,-,-,13,TRBJ2-5,CASCMRIQETQYF,TGTGCCAGCTGCATGCGGATTCAAGAGACCCAGTACTTC
TRBV6-6,TRBD1,-,10,TRBJ2-7,CASTDGTAYF,TGTGCCAGCACCGACGGGACAGCGTACTTC
TRBV2,TRBD1,-,14,TRBJ2-7,CASNPGQGDHEQYF,TGTGCCAGCAACCCGGGACAGGGGGACCACGAGCAGTACTTC
TRBV6-5,-,once,13,TRBJ1-2,CASSPEGSYGYTF,TGTGCCAGCAGTCCGGAGGGGAGCTATGGCTACACCTTC
TRBV13,TRBD1,-,16,TRBJ2-2,CASSSRQGATTGELFF,TGTGCCAGCAGCTCGAGACAGGGGGCGACCACCGGGGAGCTGTTTTTT
TRBV27,TRBD1,once,14,TRBJ1-1,CASSPTDRGFEAFF,TGTGCCAGCAGTCCCACCGACAGGGGTTTTGAAGCTTTCTTT
TRBV28,-,once,14,TRBJ2-3,CASSLRGSTDTQYF,TGTGCCAGCAGTTTGAGGGGGAGCACAGATACGCAGTATTTT
TRBV7-3,TRBD1,-,14,TRBJ2-1,CASSPTGGSNEQFF,TGTGCCAGCAGCCCTACAGGGGGGAGCAATGAGCAGTTCTTC
TRBV28,-,-,17,TRBJ2-7,CASSHRGGGLGGDEQYF,TGTGCCAGCAGTCATAGGGGGGGTGGCCTGGGTGGCGACGAGCAGTACTTC
TRBV9,TRBD2,-,16,TRBJ2-1,CASSALGLASYNEQFF,TGTGCCAGCAGCGCCTTGGGACTAGCGTCCTACAATGAGCAGTTCTTC
TRBV6-5,-,-,13,TRBJ1-1,CASRAFIGSEAFF,TGTGCCAGCAGAGCGTTTATAGGGAGTGAAGCTTTCTTT
TRBV7-9,-,-,15,TRBJ2-7,CASIASRSLSYEQYF,TGTGCCAGCATTGCGAGTAGATCTCTCTCCTACGAGCAGTACTTC
TRBV29-1,TRBD2,-,14,TRBJ2-7,CSVAGLAGSYEQYF,TGCAGCGTTGCTGGGCTAGCGGGTTCCTACGAGCAGTACTTC
TRBV5-6,-,-,16,TRBJ2-1,CASSLSAESSYNEQFF,TGTGCCAGCAGCTTGTCGGCGGAAAGCTCCTACAATGAGCAGTTCTTC
TRBV19,TRBD2,-,14,TRBJ2-1,CASRSLAEDNEQFF,TGTGCCAGTAGGAGTCTAGCGGAGGACAATGAGCAGTTCTTC
TRBV13,TRBD2,once,17,TRBJ2-1,CASSLAIAGPSYNEQFF,TGTGCCAGCAGCTTAGCTATAGCGGGCCCTTCCTACAATGAGCAGTTCTTC
TRBV5-4,TRBD2,-,18,TRBJ2-5,CASSLAVLAGGPGETQYF,TGTGCCAGCAGCTTGGCTGTTCTAGCGGGAGGGCCGGGGGAGACCCAGTACTTC
TRBV2,-,few,14,TRBJ2-5,CASSEWDNQETQYF,TGTGCCAGCAGTGAATGGGACAACCAAGAGACCCAGTACTTC
TRBV27,TRBD1,-,14,TRBJ2-7,CASSFQGARYEQYF,TGTGCCAGCAGTTTTCAGGGGGCGCGTTACGAGCAGTACTTC
TRBV10-1,-,-,13,TRBJ1-5,CASSDRMEKPQHF,TGCGCCAGCAGTGACAGGATGGAAAAGCCCCAGCATTTT
TRBV2,TRBD2,-,18,TRBJ2-7,CASIDRTSGRGTTYEQYF,TGTGCCAGCATCGACCGGACTAGCGGGAGGGGGACTACCTACGAGCAGTACTTC
TRBV27,TRBD2,-,16,TRBJ2-2,CASRPIAGLNTGELFF,TGTGCCAGCAGACCAATAGCGGGTTTGAACACCGGGGAGCTGTTTTTT
TRBV19,-,-,13,TRBJ1-2,CATAAGTHYGYTF,TGTGCCACCGCGGCCGGGACACACTATGGCTACACCTTC
TRBV5-6,TRBD2,-,14,TRBJ2-1,CASSSGLAPNEQFF,TGTGCCAGCAGCTCGGGACTAGCCCCCAATGAGCAGTTCTTC
TRBV13,TRBD1,-,15,TRBJ2-2,CASTLGTANTGELFF,TGTGCCAGCACGTTAGGGACAGCGAACACCGGGGAGCTGTTTTTT